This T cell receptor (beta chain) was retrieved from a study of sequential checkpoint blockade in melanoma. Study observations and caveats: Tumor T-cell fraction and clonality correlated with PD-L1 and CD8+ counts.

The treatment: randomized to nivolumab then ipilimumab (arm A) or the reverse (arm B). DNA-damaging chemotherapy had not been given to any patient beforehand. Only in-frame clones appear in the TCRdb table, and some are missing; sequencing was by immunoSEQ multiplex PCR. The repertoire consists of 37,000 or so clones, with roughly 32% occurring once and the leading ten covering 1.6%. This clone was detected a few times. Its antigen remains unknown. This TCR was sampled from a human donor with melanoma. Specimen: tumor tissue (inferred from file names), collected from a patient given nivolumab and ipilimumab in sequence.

CDR3 loop: CASSLEVRPLAPSNQPQHF. The CDR3 DNA sequence: TGTGCCAGCAGCTTAGAAGTCAGGCCGCTCGCACCTAGCAATCAGCCCCAGCATTTT. The V gene is TRBV11-3, the J gene TRBJ1-5; D ambiguous. V lost 0 bases and J lost 0, with 18 bases in between. Germline loops: CDR1 SGHNT, CDR2 YENEEA. CDR3 length equals 19 residues.